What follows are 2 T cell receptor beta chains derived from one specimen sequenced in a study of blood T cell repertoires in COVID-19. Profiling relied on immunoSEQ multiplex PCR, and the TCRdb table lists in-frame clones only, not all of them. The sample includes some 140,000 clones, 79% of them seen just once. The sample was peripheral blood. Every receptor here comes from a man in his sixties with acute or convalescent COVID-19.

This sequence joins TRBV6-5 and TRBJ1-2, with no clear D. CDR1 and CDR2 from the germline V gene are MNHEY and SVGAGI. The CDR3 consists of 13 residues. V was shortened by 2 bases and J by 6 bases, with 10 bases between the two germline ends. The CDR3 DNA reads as TGTGCCAGCAGTTACGGGAGGGCAGATGGCTACACCTTC. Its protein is CASSYGRADGYTF.

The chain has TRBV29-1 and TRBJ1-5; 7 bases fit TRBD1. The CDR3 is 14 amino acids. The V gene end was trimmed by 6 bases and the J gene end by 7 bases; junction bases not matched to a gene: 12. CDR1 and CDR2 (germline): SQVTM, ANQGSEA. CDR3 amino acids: CSVAPGTARQPQHF. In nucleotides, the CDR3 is TGCAGCGTCGCCCCCGGGACAGCTCGACAGCCCCAGCATTTT.